A selection of T cell receptor beta chains follows, all from one sample in a study of T cell responses to AZD1222 COVID-19 vaccine. TCRdb's copy holds only in-frame clones and misses some; the assay was immunoSEQ multiplex PCR. The sample lists tens of thousands of clones, around 87% seen once, with about 2.5% in the top ten. The sequencing used peripheral blood, collected 28 days after the second AZD1222 dose. These receptors were collected from an adult who received the AZD1222 COVID-19 vaccine. Each CDR3 is given with its conserved first and last residue. The D gene is left open where the match is weak.

d_gene | j_gene | v_gene | CDR3aa | CDR3nt
. | TRBJ1-6 | TRBV30 | CAWRSAGHFVGSPLHF | TGTGCCTGGAGGTCGGCCGGGCATTTTGTTGGTTCACCCCTCCACTTT
. | TRBJ2-5 | TRBV7-3 | CASSLNGYQETQYF | TGTGCCAGCAGCTTAAACGGCTACCAAGAGACCCAGTACTTC
TRBD1 | TRBJ2-6 | TRBV6-5 | CASSLTGGSGANVLTF | TGTGCCAGCAGTTTGACAGGGGGCTCTGGGGCCAACGTCCTGACTTTC
. | TRBJ2-3 | TRBV6-4 | CASSEDWSTDTQYF | TGTGCCAGCAGTGAAGACTGGAGCACAGATACGCAGTATTTT
TRBD2 | TRBJ2-5 | TRBV7-3 | CASSLFASGSGETQYF | TGTGCCAGCAGCTTATTTGCTAGCGGGAGTGGAGAGACCCAGTACTTC
. | TRBJ1-1 | TRBV10-3 | CAISQVGGGNTEAFF | TGTGCCATCAGCCAAGTAGGGGGGGGGAACACTGAAGCTTTCTTT
. | TRBJ1-1 | TRBV6-5 | CASTMVQNTEAFF | TGTGCCAGCACCATGGTTCAGAACACTGAAGCTTTCTTT
TRBD2 | TRBJ2-5 | TRBV7-2 | CASSLPGLAAKQETQYF | TGTGCCAGCAGCTTACCAGGACTAGCGGCAAAGCAAGAGACCCAGTACTTC
TRBD1 | TRBJ1-1 | TRBV6-2/TRBV6-3 | CASSYGDRGTTEAFF | TGTGCCAGCAGTTACGGAGACAGGGGGACCACTGAAGCTTTCTTT
. | TRBJ1-1 | TRBV6-1 | CASSETLGWWAFF | TGTGCCAGCAGTGAAACTTTGGGTTGGTGGGCTTTCTTT
. | TRBJ2-3 | TRBV9 | CASSVGGGGPLSTDTQYF | TGTGCCAGCAGCGTAGGTGGCGGGGGCCCTCTTAGCACAGATACGCAGTATTTT
TRBD1 | TRBJ1-5 | TRBV30 | CAWRDRSVYSNQPQHF | TGTGCCTGGAGGGACAGGTCCGTATATAGCAATCAGCCCCAGCATTTT
TRBD1 | TRBJ2-1 | TRBV7-9 | CASSPGTGGDEQFF | TGTGCCAGCAGCCCCGGGACAGGGGGCGATGAGCAGTTCTTC
. | TRBJ2-5 | TRBV9 | CASSVGTAYQETQYF | TGTGCCAGCAGCGTAGGGACAGCTTATCAAGAGACCCAGTACTTC